The T cell receptor (beta chain) described here comes from a study of vaccination and CD4 T cells after COVID-19. Study overall: Post-diagnosis, post-COVID samples were collected after a median around 97 days, ranging 35 to 161. Spike peptides, overlapping and drawn from SARS-CoV-2, HCoV-NL63, HCoV-OC43 and HCoV-229E, were used to stimulate cells.

Treatment here: approximately 9-day PBMC culture with coronavirus spike peptide pools or control peptides (ViraFEST assay). After expanding antigen-specific T cells with peptide pools, ViraFEST sequenced their TCRs. The assay that was used to sequence DNA from cultured CD4+ T cells was the Oncomine TCR Beta short-read assay. A single record per CDR3 protein comes from TCRdb applying MiXCR to the PCR reads. The sample lists fewer than 15,000 distinct CDR3 sequences, about 28% occurring once. As to this clonotype: Its specificity is unknown.

The sequencing input was cultured CD4+ T cells from blood. The sequence came from a human donor with COVID-19.

The CDR3 protein is CSAGTGGARETQYF. DNA of the CDR3: TGCAGTGCCGGTACAGGGGGGGCTCGTGAGACCCAGTACTTC. The rearrangement links TRBV20-1 to TRBJ2-5; TRBD1 is a possible D gene (8 bases). Germline assignment: CDR1 DFQATT and CDR2 SNEGSKA (reference sequence). This CDR3 contains 14 residues. V lost 6 bases, J lost 5 bases, and 19 bases lay in between.